This T cell receptor (beta chain) was identified in a study of OX40 agonist ivuxolimab in advanced cancers. On the study more broadly: A diagnosis of hepatocellular carcinoma, melanoma, renal cell or head and neck cancer was present in dose-escalation patients.

The J segment lost 2 bases and the V segment lost 11 bases, leaving 14 bases of the junction unmatched. Germline V CDR1 and CDR2: ENHRY, SYGVKD. The CDR3 spans 16 residues. Sequenced by immunoSEQ multiplex PCR; TCRdb stores in-frame clones only, minus some. Of about 14,000 clones in the sample, roughly 87% were seen once. The clonotype originates from an adult with an advanced solid tumor such as melanoma, head and neck, liver or kidney cancer. The gene calls are TRBV10-3 and TRBJ2-5, with 10 bases identical to TRBD2. The specimen was CD4+ or CD8+ T cells sorted from blood, collected in a trial of the OX40 agonist ivuxolimab. The CDR3 bases are TGTGCCGGCGGACTAGCGGACCTTCAGGGGCAAGAGACCCAGTACTTC. Encoded protein: CAGGLADLQGQETQYF.